Below, 14 T cell receptor beta chains from the same sample are listed, as sequenced in a study of graft-versus-host responses after intestinal transplantation. No antigen has been identified for these receptors. Sequenced by immunoSEQ multiplex PCR; TCRdb stores in-frame clones only, minus some. The data show approximately 75,000 clones, around 90% seen once. The material was unstimulated CD8+ T cells sorted from spleen or lymph node cells, obtained before transplant. These receptors were taken from a human donor who was the organ donor for an intestinal transplant.

The genes are TRBV7-3 and TRBJ1-1; TRBD1 is a possible D gene (5 bases). CDR1 and CDR2 (germline): SGHTA, FQGTGA. This CDR3 comprises 14 residues. V lost 3 bases and J lost 2, with 10 bases in between. The CDR3 DNA reads TGTGCCAGCAGCTTGGCGGGGACCAACACTGAAGCTTTCTTT. Its translation is CASSLAGTNTEAFF.

The chain recombines TRBV7-9 with TRBJ1-4, with D possibly being TRBD1 (6 bases). Germline V CDR1 and CDR2: SEHNR, FQNEAQ (reference sequence). Trimming took off 5 bases at V and 8 bases at J, with 12 bases between the two ends. The CDR3 contains 13 residues. The CDR3 bases are TGTGCCAGCAGCAGACAGGAAAAGGAAAAACTGTTTTTT. This translates into CASSRQEKEKLFF. The full variable domain, its missing parts supplied by reference TRBV7-9 and TRBJ1-4, is DTGVSQNPRHKITKRGQNVTFRCDPISEHNRLYWYRQTLGQGPEFLTYFQNEAQLEKSRLLSDRFSAERPKGSFSTLEIQRTEQGDSAMYLCASSRQEKEKLFFGSGTQLSVL.

On this clone itself: At the DNA level, this CDR3 is encoded by other sequences in the same sample as well. The V and J genes are TRBV9 and TRBJ1-1; possible D gene TRBD1, 5 bases. V shed 0 bases and J shed 3 bases, with 9 bases lying between them. CDR1 SGDLS and CDR2 YYNGEE come from the germline V gene. This CDR3 comprises 14 residues. This CDR3 is CASSVGPGDTEAFF. DNA of the CDR3: TGTGCCAGCAGCGTAGGTCCGGGGGACACTGAAGCTTTCTTT.

V and J are TRBV28 and TRBJ2-2; the match to TRBD2 covers 13 bases. V shed 8 bases, J shed 1 base, and the junction held 4 bases outside the gene matches. The germline gives CDR1 MDHEN, CDR2 SYDVKM. The CDR3 runs to 16 residues. CDR3 sequence: CASQGLAGLNTGELFF. CDR3 DNA sequence: TGTGCCAGCCAGGGACTAGCGGGGTTGAACACCGGGGAGCTGTTTTTT.

V usage is TRBV10-3 and J usage is TRBJ2-1; a weak D match, TRBD2 (6 bases). This CDR3 comprises 14 residues. CDR1 ENHRY and CDR2 SYGVKD come from the germline V gene. The germline V and J ends were trimmed by 2 bases and 3 bases, with 8 bases remaining between them. The CDR3 reads CAISETDYYNEQFF. The CDR3 coding sequence is TGTGCCATCAGTGAGACGGACTACTACAATGAGCAGTTCTTC.

V is TRBV7-8 and J is TRBJ1-2; D call uncertain. The V gene lost 4 bases and the J gene lost 2 bases, with 11 bases spanning the gap. This CDR3 is built from 14 residues. Germline V gives CDR1 SGHVS, CDR2 FQNEAQ. The CDR3 spells CASSSRRRNYGYTF. DNA of the CDR3: TGTGCCAGCAGCTCTCGTCGCAGGAACTATGGCTACACCTTC.

The genes are TRBV11-2 and TRBJ2-5, with 8 bases matching TRBD2. This CDR3 is 15 amino acids long. CDR1 and CDR2 (germline): SGHAT, FQNNGV. J lost 3 bases, V lost 1 base, and 4 bases had no gene match. For the CDR3, the DNA is TGTGCCAGCAGCTTAGGGACTAGCTGGGAAGAGACCCAGTACTTC. It encodes CASSLGTSWEETQYF.

This clone was counted a few times. The J gene is TRBJ1-3, the V gene TRBV7-9; D is ambiguous. Germline V gene data show CDR1 as SEHNR and CDR2 as FQNEAQ (reference sequence). This CDR3 has 18 residues. Trimming stripped 5 bases from V and 7 bases from J, with 27 bases between. CDR3 sequence (DNA): TGTGCCAGCAGCCACTTACAGTACGGGGATTCCGAAGGGAACACCATATATTTT. Its translation: CASSHLQYGDSEGNTIYF.

V usage is TRBV6-1 and J usage is TRBJ2-3, with D maybe TRBD1 (6 bases). The germline V and J ends were trimmed by 1 base and 0 bases, with 14 bases remaining between them. Germline V gives CDR1 MNHNS, CDR2 SASEGT. The CDR3 runs 17 residues. The CDR3 is CASSEDLPGVSTDTQYF. Written as DNA, the CDR3 is TGTGCCAGCAGTGAAGACCTTCCAGGGGTTAGCACAGATACGCAGTATTTT.

This clone has only one observation. This chain joins TRBV27 and TRBJ2-4; D is possibly TRBD1 (6 bases). V lost 0 bases, J lost 0 bases, and 12 bases lay in between. This CDR3 comprises 17 residues. The germline gives CDR1 MNHEY, CDR2 SMNVEV (reference sequence). The CDR3 protein is CASSLSNPGVAKNIQYF. The CDR3 DNA sequence: TGTGCCAGCAGTTTATCAAACCCAGGGGTAGCCAAAAACATTCAGTACTTC.

J is TRBJ2-5 and V is TRBV28, with 14 bases lining up with TRBD2. Trimming cost V 6 bases and J 5 bases; bases outside gene matches: 5. The CDR3 covers 15 residues. Per germline, CDR1 MDHEN and CDR2 SYDVKM. This CDR3 reads CASRGLAGAGETQYF. The CDR3 DNA reads as TGTGCCAGCAGGGGACTAGCGGGGGCGGGGGAGACCCAGTACTTC.

This clone was recorded only once. This chain uses TRBV25-1 with TRBJ1-2, with 7 bases that match TRBD1. The germline CDR1 and CDR2 sequences are MGHDK and SYGVNS. The J segment lost 8 bases and the V segment lost 3 bases, leaving 18 bases of the junction unmatched. This CDR3 comprises 17 residues. The CDR3: CASSDPRRDSPGMGYTF. Here the CDR3 DNA reads TGTGCCAGCAGTGATCCCCGCCGGGACAGCCCAGGGATGGGCTACACCTTC.

J is TRBJ2-6 and V is TRBV19, with TRBD1 matching over 9 bases. The CDR3 length is 17 residues. CDR1 is LNHDA and CDR2 is SQIVND in the germline V gene (reference sequence). Germline trimming cut 7 bases from V and 2 bases from J; bases unmatched to any gene: 9. CDR3: CASIRTGAQPGANVLTF. The DNA of the CDR3 is TGTGCCAGTATACGGACAGGGGCTCAACCTGGGGCCAACGTCCTGACTTTC.

The V gene is TRBV29-1, the J gene TRBJ2-3; 7 nucleotides agree with TRBD2. The CDR3 spans 21 residues. V was clipped by 4 bases and J by 0 bases; unmatched bases: 25. The V gene's germline CDR1 is SQVTM and CDR2 ANQGSEA. CDR3 coding DNA: TGCAGCGTTGCCCTCCTTCCGGGTATCCTTCCGCCGGGACTAAGCACAGATACGCAGTATTTT. It yields the protein CSVALLPGILPPGLSTDTQYF.